One T cell receptor beta chain is described in this entry. The J segment lost 0 bases and the V segment lost 7 bases, leaving 10 bases of the junction unmatched. Germline CDR1 is LNHDA and CDR2 is SQIVND (reference sequence). The CDR3 is 16 amino acids. The entry originates in a study of memory CD4+ T cells and cytomegalovirus serostatus. Single viable CD3+CD4+CD8-CD45RO+ cells were sorted as the memory CD4+ T cells. Serostatus was set by detecting CMV pp150, pp28, p38, p52 IgG. TCRdb's table, derived via immunoSEQ multiplex PCR, lists solely in-frame clones and lacks some. The repertoire consists of 35,000 to 50,000 clones, with 76% occurring once and the leading ten covering 5% to 7%.

This receptor was taken from an adult in good health and CMV-seronegative. The rearrangement joins TRBV19 to TRBJ2-7, with 9 bases identical to TRBD2. Sequencing input: memory CD4+ T cells from blood. The CDR3 is CASIRLAGASSYEQYF. CDR3 sequence (DNA): TGTGCCAGTATCCGTTTAGCGGGAGCTAGCTCCTACGAGCAGTACTTC. Filled out from reference TRBV19 and TRBJ2-7, the complete variable domain reads DGGITQSPKYLFRKEGQNVTLSCEQNLNHDAMYWYRQDPGQGLRLIYYSQIVNDFQKGDIAEGYSVSREKKESFPLTVTSAQKNPTAFYLCASIRLAGASSYEQYFGPGTRLTVT.